The following is a TCR beta chain sequence with its context. Its antigen is currently unknown. V was cut by 0 bases and J by 0 bases, with 6 bases left in between. This CDR3 is 14 amino acids long. RNA transcripts provided the source from which TCR beta CDR3 regions were amplified. HTBI primers were employed in a first-round RT-PCR of the TCR CDR3. One entry per CDR3 protein results from TCRdb running MiXCR on the multiplex PCR reads. The table includes about 520,000 distinct CDR3 sequences, roughly 25% detected once. The data belong to a study of T cells in Graves' hyperthyroidism and ophthalmopathy. Study findings and constraints: Also found in blood were most expanded thyroid clonotypes above 0.001.

Roughly 10 ml of fresh peripheral blood supplied the PBMCs. The sample consisted of blood. The chain links TRBV12-3 or TRBV12-4 to TRBJ2-7; D is undetermined. The source is a woman aged 25-40 years with Graves' ophthalmopathy. CDR3 DNA sequence: TGTGCCAGCAGTTTAGCGCACGGCTCCTACGAGCAGTACTTC. Encoded protein: CASSLAHGSYEQYF.